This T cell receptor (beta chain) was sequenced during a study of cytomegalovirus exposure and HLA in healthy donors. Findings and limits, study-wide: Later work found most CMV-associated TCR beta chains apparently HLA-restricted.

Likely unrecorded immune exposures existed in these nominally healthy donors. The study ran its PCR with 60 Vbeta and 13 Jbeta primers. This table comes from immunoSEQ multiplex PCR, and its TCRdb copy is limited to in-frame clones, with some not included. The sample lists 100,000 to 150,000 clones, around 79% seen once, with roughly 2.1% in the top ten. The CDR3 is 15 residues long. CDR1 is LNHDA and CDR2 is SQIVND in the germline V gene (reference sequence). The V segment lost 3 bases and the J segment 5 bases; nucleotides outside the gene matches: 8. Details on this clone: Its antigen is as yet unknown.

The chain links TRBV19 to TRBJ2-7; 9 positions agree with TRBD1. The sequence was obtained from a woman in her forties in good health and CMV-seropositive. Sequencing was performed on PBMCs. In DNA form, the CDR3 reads TGTGCCAGTAGTATGTGGGACAGGGTGTCCCACGAGCAGTACTTC. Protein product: CASSMWDRVSHEQYF.